This T cell receptor (beta chain) originates from a study of shared clonotypes between healthy human individuals. The wider study: CD8 memory received one plate per donor, CD8 naive two, CD4 memory three and CD4 naive three.

Deep level was the assay's run setting. Clones were read by immunoSEQ multiplex PCR, and TCRdb kept only the in-frame ones, dropping some. The sample has about 2.1 million clones, 80% to 95% seen once; the top ten hold under 2%. The CDR3 consists of 15 residues. Germline CDR1 is MNHEY and CDR2 is SVGAGI. V was clipped by 4 bases and J by 0 bases, with 9 bases between them. Only CD45RO-negative cells positively selected for CCR7 counted as naive CD8 cells, so terminally differentiated effector memory CD45RA+ cells were excluded. Material: naive CD8+ T cells from PBMCs. The TCR was taken from a man aged 18 to 30 in good health. Some clones in this sample may be carry-over from other donors' samples. This rearrangement joins TRBV6-5 to TRBJ2-2; a possible D gene is TRBD1 (6 bases). CDR3 in amino acids: CASSSGTPNTGELFF. The CDR3 nucleotides read TGTGCCAGCAGTTCCGGGACACCGAACACCGGGGAGCTGTTTTTT.